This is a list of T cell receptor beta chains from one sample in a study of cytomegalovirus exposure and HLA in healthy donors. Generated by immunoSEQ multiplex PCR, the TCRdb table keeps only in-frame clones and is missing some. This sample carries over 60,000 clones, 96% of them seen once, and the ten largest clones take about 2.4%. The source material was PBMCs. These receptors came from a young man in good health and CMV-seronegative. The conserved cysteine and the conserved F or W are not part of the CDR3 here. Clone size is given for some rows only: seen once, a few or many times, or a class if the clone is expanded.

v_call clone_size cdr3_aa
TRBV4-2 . ASSPSGTVNEKLF
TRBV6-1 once ASSPTGGRMPPQH
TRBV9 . ASSVGQGNQPQH
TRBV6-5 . ASSYSKGQGGEAF
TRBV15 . ATTGRQGASTDTQY
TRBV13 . ASSFRQLNTEAF
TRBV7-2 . ASSLGQGISEKLF
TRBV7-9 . ASSDRRVGEAF
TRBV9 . ASSPGLAKETQY
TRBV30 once ASGRDANYGYT
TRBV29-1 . SGDSYNEQF
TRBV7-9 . ASSSDRTNYGYT
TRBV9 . ASSLGQSGNTIY
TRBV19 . ASKGSNSYEQF
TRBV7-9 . ASSPPGQGAREQF
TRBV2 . ASSARNTEAF
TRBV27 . ASSLRGVAGGPLVEQY
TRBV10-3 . AISDGGSTDTQY